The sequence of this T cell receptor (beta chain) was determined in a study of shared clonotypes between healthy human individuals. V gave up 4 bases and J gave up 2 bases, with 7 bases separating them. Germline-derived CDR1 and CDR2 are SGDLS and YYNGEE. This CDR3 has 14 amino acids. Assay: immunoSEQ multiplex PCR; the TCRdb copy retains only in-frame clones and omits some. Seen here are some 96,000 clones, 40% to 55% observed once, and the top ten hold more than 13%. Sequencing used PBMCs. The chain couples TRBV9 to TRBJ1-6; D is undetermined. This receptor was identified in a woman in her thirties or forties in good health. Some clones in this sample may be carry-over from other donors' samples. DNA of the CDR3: TGTGCCAGCAGCCCTGGGCCCTATAATTCACCCCTCCACTTT. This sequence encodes CASSPGPYNSPLHF.